The present entry profiles one T cell receptor (beta chain) with its context. Study processing details: Amplification of reference gene primers was used by the study to estimate nucleated cell counts. Libraries were prepared by immunoSEQ multiplex PCR; TCRdb keeps only in-frame clonotypes and omits some of them. V, J and clone size derive from that table, while D and trimming were established from the DNA sequence. This table holds about 83,000 clones, about 86% found once. This entry is derived from a study of blood T cell repertoires in COVID-19. About the research overall: Collection of acute and convalescent COVID-19 samples took place in the United States, Italy and Spain. The cDNA or gDNA used as material had been derived from T cells, B-cell-depleted T cells, or PBMCs.

The sample comprised peripheral blood. This sequence originates from an elderly woman in a cohort sampled during active or convalescent COVID-19.

The chain's CDR3 is CASSITWQGDSPLHF. DNA for the CDR3: TGTGCCAGTAGTATAACGTGGCAGGGTGATTCACCCCTCCACTTT. This chain joins TRBV19 and TRBJ1-6; a weak D match, TRBD1 (5 bases). The CDR3 consists of 15 residues. V lost 2 bases and J lost 8, with 13 bases in between. The germline gives CDR1 LNHDA, CDR2 SQIVND (reference sequence). The whole variable domain, filled in from reference TRBV19 and TRBJ1-6, reads DGGITQSPKYLFRKEGQNVTLSCEQNLNHDAMYWYRQDPGQGLRLIYYSQIVNDFQKGDIAEGYSVSREKKESFPLTVTSAQKNPTAFYLCASSITWQGDSPLHFGNGTRLTVT.